A single sample gave rise to the 32 T cell receptor beta chains below, sequenced in a study of T cell responses to AZD1222 COVID-19 vaccine. Clones were sequenced by immunoSEQ multiplex PCR, and TCRdb holds only the in-frame ones, with some missing. The data contain approximately 140,000 clones, around 90% of them singletons. This specimen consisted of peripheral blood, obtained on day 0 of AZD1222 vaccination. The receptors derive from an adult in good health.

The chain carries TRBV4-3 and TRBJ2-1, with D uncertain. The V gene's germline CDR1 is LGHNA and CDR2 YSLEER. The ends were cut back, 4 bases at V and 2 bases at J, with 12 bases in the middle. The CDR3 spans 15 residues. CDR3 amino acids: CASSPDPGPYNEQFF. CDR3 bases: TGCGCCAGCAGCCCGGACCCCGGGCCCTACAATGAGCAGTTCTTC.

The chain combines TRBV19 with TRBJ1-6; D remains unclear. The V end was cut by 7 bases, the J end by 7 bases, with 11 bases between. CDR1 is LNHDA, CDR2 SQIVND, per germline (reference sequence). The CDR3 loop spans 13 amino acids. The CDR3 DNA sequence: TGTGCCAGTACCCATGGGGTAAATTCACCCCTCCACTTT. Translated: CASTHGVNSPLHF. Drawing the rest from reference TRBV19 and TRBJ1-6, the complete variable domain is DGGITQSPKYLFRKEGQNVTLSCEQNLNHDAMYWYRQDPGQGLRLIYYSQIVNDFQKGDIAEGYSVSREKKESFPLTVTSAQKNPTAFYLCASTHGVNSPLHFGNGTRLTVT.

The chain carries TRBV7-3 and TRBJ1-3, with D unresolved. CDR1 and CDR2 from the germline V gene are SGHTA and FQGTGA. Trimming left V 4 bases short and J 1 base short, with 5 bases between. The CDR3 sequence is 13 residues long. The CDR3 protein is CASSWCSGNTIYF. Written as DNA, the CDR3 is TGTGCCAGCAGCTGGTGTTCTGGAAACACCATATATTTT.

This sequence joins TRBV5-5 and TRBJ1-4, with D hard to call. Per the germline V gene, CDR1 is SGHKS and CDR2 is YYEKEE (reference sequence). Between the trimmed V and J ends, which lost 0 bases and 2 bases, there was a span of 5 bases. There are 14 residues in the CDR3. In DNA form, the CDR3 reads TGTGCCAGCAGCTTGGGGACTACTAATGAAAAACTGTTTTTT. It encodes CASSLGTTNEKLFF. The whole variable domain, filled in from reference TRBV5-5 and TRBJ1-4, reads DAGVTQSPTHLIKTRGQQVTLRCSPISGHKSVSWYQQVLGQGPQFIFQYYEKEERGRGNFPDRFSARQFPNYSSELNVNALLLGDSALYLCASSLGTTNEKLFFGSGTQLSVL.

This sequence joins TRBV28 and TRBJ1-5; D may be TRBD1 (5 bases). Trimming removed 6 bases from V and 1 base from J, with 16 bases in between. The CDR3 spans 16 residues. Germline assignment: CDR1 MDHEN and CDR2 SYDVKM. CDR3: CASSLGRGSSNQPQHF. CDR3 DNA sequence: TGTGCCAGCAGCCTGGGGAGGGGAAGCAGCAATCAGCCCCAGCATTTT.

V is TRBV27 and J is TRBJ2-1, with D possibly being TRBD2 (6 bases). The CDR3 contains 13 residues. Trimming pared 7 bases from V and 4 bases from J, leaving 11 bases between. CDR1 and CDR2 (germline): MNHEY, SMNVEV (reference sequence). CDR3 DNA sequence: TGTGCCAGCAACCAGGGACTTTACAATGAGCAGTTCTTC. Amino acid sequence: CASNQGLYNEQFF.

This chain connects TRBV5-1 to TRBJ1-1; maybe TRBD1 (6 bases). The CDR3 runs 13 residues. From germline, CDR1 is SGHRS and CDR2 YFSETQ. Trimming took off 0 bases at V and 10 bases at J, with 13 bases between the two ends. This chain's CDR3 is CASSLDTGRGAFF. As DNA, the CDR3 is TGCGCCAGCAGCTTGGATACAGGGAGGGGAGCTTTCTTT.

V and J are TRBV2 and TRBJ1-4, with TRBD1 matching over 8 bases. This CDR3 is 13 amino acids long. With V trimmed by 6 bases and J by 5 bases, 2 bases remained unmatched. Germline CDR1 is SNHLY and CDR2 is FYNNEI. Here the CDR3 reads CASRRDRNEKLFF. The CDR3 region has the DNA TGTGCCAGCAGACGGGACAGGAATGAAAAACTGTTTTTT.

The genes are TRBV4-2 and TRBJ2-7; 8 bases agree with TRBD2. This CDR3 has 18 amino acids. The germline CDR1 and CDR2 sequences are LGHNA and YNFKEQ. V lost 4 bases to trimming and J lost 3 bases; unmatched junction nucleotides: 17. CDR3 nucleotides: TGTGCCAGCAGCCCCCCTCGAGGTAGCGGGAAGGGCAACTACGAGCAGTACTTC. This gives the protein CASSPPRGSGKGNYEQYF.

V gene TRBV4-2 combines with J gene TRBJ1-1; weak D call: TRBD1 (5 bases). This CDR3 is built from 18 residues. CDR1 and CDR2 (germline): LGHNA, YNFKEQ. V lost 0 bases, J lost 0 bases, and 17 bases lay in between. The CDR3 nucleotides are TGTGCCAGCAGCCAAGACTGGGGGAATTCCTACGTGAACACTGAAGCTTTCTTT. Translating gives CASSQDWGNSYVNTEAFF.

The genes are TRBV9 and TRBJ2-1; D gene ambiguous. Deletions cut 4 bases from V and 8 bases from J, with 13 bases between. The CDR3 runs to 13 residues. Germline V gene data show CDR1 as SGDLS and CDR2 as YYNGEE. The CDR3 loop is CASSPAPGDEQFF. The CDR3 bases are TGTGCCAGCAGCCCGGCCCCGGGCGATGAGCAGTTCTTC.

The chain carries TRBV25-1 and TRBJ2-7; D is possibly TRBD2 (5 bases). Germline values: CDR1 MGHDK, CDR2 SYGVNS. This CDR3 has 13 residues. Trimming took off 3 bases at V and 3 bases at J, with 9 bases between the two ends. The DNA for the CDR3 is TGTGCCAGCAGTGATCGGGGTATCTACGAGCAGTACTTC. It codes for CASSDRGIYEQYF.

The chain uses TRBV28 and TRBJ1-5; D is unclear. Germline assignment: CDR1 MDHEN and CDR2 SYDVKM. Trimming left V 2 bases short and J 6 bases short, with 11 bases between. This CDR3 contains 14 residues. The chain's CDR3 is CASSLEADRQPQHF. CDR3 DNA: TGTGCCAGCAGTTTAGAGGCGGACCGTCAGCCCCAGCATTTT. The full variable domain, in which reference TRBV28 and TRBJ1-5 provide the parts outside the CDR3, is DVKVTQSSRYLVKRTGEKVFLECVQDMDHENMFWYRQDPGLGLRLIYFSYDVKMKEKGDIPEGYSVSREKKERFSLILESASTNQTSMYLCASSLEADRQPQHFGDGTRLSIL.

This clone was seen a single time. The rearrangement uses TRBV27 and TRBJ2-2; no reliable D call. Trimming stripped 6 bases from V and 3 bases from J, with 8 bases between. Germline-derived CDR1 and CDR2 are MNHEY and SMNVEV (reference sequence). There are 13 residues in the CDR3. The CDR3 is CASRQHYTGELFF. The CDR3 region has the DNA TGTGCCAGCAGGCAACACTACACCGGGGAGCTGTTTTTT.

This rearrangement joins TRBV30 to TRBJ1-3; TRBD1 aligns across 8 bases. This CDR3 contains 15 residues. V was clipped by 1 base and J by 2 bases; unmatched bases: 4. Germline V gene lookup returns CDR1 GTSNPN and CDR2 SVGIG (reference sequence). The CDR3 sequence is CAWSGTGTAGNTIYF. DNA of the CDR3: TGTGCCTGGAGTGGGACAGGGACGGCTGGAAACACCATATATTTT.

The rearrangement joins TRBV6-4 to TRBJ2-1; D is perhaps TRBD1 (5 bases). CDR3 length equals 16 residues. CDR1 MRHNA and CDR2 SNTAGT come from the germline V gene. The V end lost 0 bases, the J end lost 0 bases, and 9 bases lay between the germline ends. The CDR3 loop is CASSDSVGHSYNEQFF. CDR3 bases: TGTGCCAGCAGTGACTCAGTGGGGCACTCCTACAATGAGCAGTTCTTC.

The chain employs TRBV11-2 and TRBJ1-1, with 9 bases that match TRBD1. The CDR3 sequence is 17 residues long. Trimming at V came to 5 bases and at J to 0 bases, leaving 10 bases not matched to a gene. Germline-derived CDR1 and CDR2 are SGHAT and FQNNGV. The CDR3 is CASSNSKTGGLNTEAFF. The CDR3 DNA follows: TGTGCCAGCAGCAATTCCAAGACAGGGGGGTTGAACACTGAAGCTTTCTTT.

A single count supports this clone. This chain uses TRBV15 with TRBJ2-7; D is unresolved. Deletions cut 1 base from V and 0 bases from J, with 4 bases between. CDR3 length equals 13 residues. Germline values: CDR1 LNHNV, CDR2 YYDKDF (reference sequence). Written as DNA, the CDR3 is TGTGCCACCAGCAGAGTTGGCTCCTACGAGCAGTACTTC. It encodes CATSRVGSYEQYF.

This clone was picked up one time. The chain combines TRBV7-9 with TRBJ1-2, with 7 bases identical to TRBD1. Germline V CDR1 and CDR2: SEHNR, FQNEAQ (reference sequence). The trim removed 1 base at V and 6 bases at J, leaving 8 bases unmatched. This CDR3 is built from 15 residues. In nucleotides, the CDR3 is TGTGCCAGCAGCTTAGGAGACAGGGCCCTGAATGGCTACACCTTC. It encodes CASSLGDRALNGYTF.

The chain employs TRBV6-5 and TRBJ1-1; D unresolved. Germline lookup yields CDR1 MNHEY and CDR2 SVGAGI. The V end was cut by 8 bases, the J end by 5 bases, with 12 bases between. The CDR3 has 12 residues. The DNA for the CDR3 is TGTGCCAGCGCCCGTTGGGAGACTGAAGCTTTCTTT. Its translation: CASARWETEAFF.

The chain combines TRBV7-9 with TRBJ2-7; D ambiguous. This CDR3 region has 14 residues. In germline, CDR1 is SEHNR, CDR2 FQNEAQ (reference sequence). V was pared by 4 bases and J by 9 bases, with 19 bases between. The CDR3 region has the DNA TGTGCCAGCAGCTCCACTGCGACTTCCGTCGGGCAGTACTTC. This translates into CASSSTATSVGQYF.

The V call is TRBV12-3 or TRBV12-4, the J call TRBJ1-6; D is undetermined. The V gene lost 4 bases and the J gene lost 6 bases, with 7 bases spanning the gap. The CDR3 contains 13 residues. In DNA, the CDR3 is TGTGCCAGCAGTTGGAGTGCTAATTCACCCCTCCACTTT. Translating it yields CASSWSANSPLHF.

This rearrangement joins TRBV2 to TRBJ2-1; possibly TRBD2 for D (6 bases). Germline CDR1 SNHLY, CDR2 FYNNEI. The CDR3 totals 13 residues. The ends were cut back, 8 bases at V and 7 bases at J, with 15 bases in the middle. This CDR3 is CASGRDSRNEQFF. In nucleotides, the CDR3 is TGTGCCAGCGGCCGGGACTCAAGAAATGAGCAGTTCTTC.

The rearrangement links TRBV27 to TRBJ1-1; D unresolved. From germline, CDR1 is MNHEY and CDR2 SMNVEV (reference sequence). The CDR3 spans 14 residues. Trimming took off 8 bases at V and 3 bases at J, with 16 bases between the two ends. The DNA for the CDR3 is TGTGCCAGCTTCGGTCGATCGGGGTACACTGAAGCTTTCTTT. Its translation: CASFGRSGYTEAFF.

This clone turned up a few times. This sequence joins TRBV21-1 and TRBJ1-5. TRBV21-1 has pseudogene status. The CDR3 is made up of 18 amino acids. Written as DNA, the CDR3 is TGTGCCAGCAGTCAGACCCAGAGGCGGGGGGCTGGAGGTCAGCCCCAGCATTTT. It specifies CASSQTQRRGAGGQPQHF.

The chain couples TRBV5-1 to TRBJ2-7; 14 positions agree with TRBD2. There are 18 residues in the CDR3. The germline CDR1 and CDR2 sequences are SGHRS and YFSETQ. Trimming removed 2 bases from V and 2 bases from J; junction bases left unmatched: 9. This chain's CDR3 is CASSLLPGLAGDTYEQYF. The CDR3 DNA reads as TGCGCCAGCAGCTTATTACCGGGACTAGCGGGAGATACCTACGAGCAGTACTTC.

This clone occurred once. The chain combines TRBV27 with TRBJ1-2; 10 nucleotides agree with TRBD1. The CDR3 loop spans 15 amino acids. Germline CDR1 reads MNHEY; CDR2 reads SMNVEV (reference sequence). J was trimmed by 8 bases and V by 6 bases; bases with no gene match: 12. CDR3 loop: CASSKDRGRLGGYTF. The CDR3 nucleotides read TGTGCCAGCAGCAAAGACAGGGGGCGCTTGGGGGGCTACACCTTC.

The CDR3 coding sequence is TGTGCCAGCAGCCAACTGCGGGGACCCCCCTACAATGAGCAGTTCTTC. It yields the protein CASSQLRGPPYNEQFF. The V gene is TRBV4-2, the J gene TRBJ2-1; possible D gene TRBD2, 6 bases. The ends were cut back, 2 bases at V and 2 bases at J, with 13 bases in the middle. Germline lookup yields CDR1 LGHNA and CDR2 YNFKEQ. The CDR3 length is 16 residues.

The rearrangement links TRBV19 to TRBJ1-5; a weak D match, TRBD1 (6 bases). The CDR3 extends over 15 amino acids. The germline CDR1 and CDR2 sequences are LNHDA and SQIVND (reference sequence). Trimming stripped 6 bases from V and 4 bases from J, with 16 bases between. The CDR3 DNA reads as TGTGCCAGTAGGCTAGGCGGGGGCAGGAATCAGCCCCAGCATTTT. Translation: CASRLGGGRNQPQHF.

A remark on this clone: This CDR3 is also generated by other DNA sequences in the sample. The rearrangement joins TRBV5-4 to TRBJ1-1, with D unclear. The germline V and J ends were trimmed by 2 bases and 2 bases, with 1 base remaining between them. The CDR3 extends over 11 amino acids. Looked up from germline, CDR1 is SGHNT and CDR2 is YYREEE (reference sequence). CDR3 protein: CASSLNTEAFF. The CDR3 DNA reads as TGTGCCAGCAGCTTAAACACTGAAGCTTTCTTT.

The gene calls are TRBV5-1 and TRBJ1-3; TRBD1 matches at 7 bases. CDR3 length: 16 amino acids. V was clipped by 0 bases and J by 2 bases; unmatched bases: 5. Germline V gene lookup returns CDR1 SGHRS and CDR2 YFSETQ. Here the CDR3 reads CASSLGLTGTGNTIYF. In DNA form, the CDR3 reads TGCGCCAGCAGCTTGGGCCTGACAGGGACTGGAAACACCATATATTTT.

The J gene is TRBJ2-3, the V gene TRBV7-3; 11 nucleotides agree with TRBD2. The CDR3 is 14 amino acids. Germline CDR1 and CDR2: SGHTA and FQGTGA. The junction had 2 bases not matched to a gene; V was cut back by 5 bases and J by 4 bases. CDR3 in DNA: TGTGCCAGCAGCCCACTAGCGGGAGCAGATACGCAGTATTTT. Its translation: CASSPLAGADTQYF.